This T cell receptor (beta chain) was sequenced during a study of blood T cell repertoires in COVID-19. Background on the study: COVID-19 samples, acute and convalescent, were from the United States, Italy and Spain. PBMCs, B-cell-depleted T cells, or T cells were the source of the cDNA or gDNA that made up the material.

Germline values: CDR1 MNHEY, CDR2 SVGAGI. V was trimmed by 11 bases and J by 1 base, leaving 15 bases between them. CDR3 length: 14 amino acids. Authors' analysis steps: Amplification from reference gene primers served as the basis for estimated nucleated cell counts. Sequenced by immunoSEQ multiplex PCR; TCRdb stores in-frame clones only, minus some. V and J calls and clone size are as listed in that table; D and trimming were resolved from the DNA. Among around 170,000 clones listed, around 80% were seen once. Material: peripheral blood. This sequence joins TRBV6-5 and TRBJ1-5; the D gene is possibly TRBD1 (5 bases). This clonotype was sampled from a man between 25 and 39 years old with active or convalescent COVID-19. The CDR3 DNA reads TGTGCCGGGGGACTTGGGTGGAGCAATCAGCCCCAGCATTTT. Protein sequence: CAGGLGWSNQPQHF.